This TCR beta chain was recorded in a study of cytomegalovirus exposure and HLA in healthy donors. Overall study findings and caveats: Using the classifier, cytomegalovirus status was reportedly diagnosed with high specificity and sensitivity.

This clone was seen a few times. The target antigen is unknown. PCR primers comprised 60 Vbeta and 13 Jbeta primers. TCRdb keeps only in-frame clones here, not all; method: immunoSEQ multiplex PCR. The profile covers approximately 200,000 clones, with about three quarters appearing a single time and around 1.7% taken by the ten largest. CDR3 length: 16 amino acids. CDR1 SGHNT and CDR2 YYREEE come from the germline V gene (reference sequence). V was cut by 0 bases and J by 4 bases, with 14 bases left in between. Sample: PBMCs. The sequence came from a man younger than 35 in good health and CMV-seronegative. The rearrangement uses TRBV5-4 and TRBJ2-1; D perhaps matches TRBD2 (5 bases). CDR3 nucleotides: TGTGCCAGCAGCTTGGCCAAGGACTTTCTATACAATGAGCAGTTCTTC. Translation: CASSLAKDFLYNEQFF. Full variable domain (missing parts from reference TRBV5-4 and TRBJ2-1): ETGVTQSPTHLIKTRGQQVTLRCSSQSGHNTVSWYQQALGQGPQFIFQYYREEENGRGNFPPRFSGLQFPNYSSELNVNALELDDSALYLCASSLAKDFLYNEQFFGPGTRLTVL.